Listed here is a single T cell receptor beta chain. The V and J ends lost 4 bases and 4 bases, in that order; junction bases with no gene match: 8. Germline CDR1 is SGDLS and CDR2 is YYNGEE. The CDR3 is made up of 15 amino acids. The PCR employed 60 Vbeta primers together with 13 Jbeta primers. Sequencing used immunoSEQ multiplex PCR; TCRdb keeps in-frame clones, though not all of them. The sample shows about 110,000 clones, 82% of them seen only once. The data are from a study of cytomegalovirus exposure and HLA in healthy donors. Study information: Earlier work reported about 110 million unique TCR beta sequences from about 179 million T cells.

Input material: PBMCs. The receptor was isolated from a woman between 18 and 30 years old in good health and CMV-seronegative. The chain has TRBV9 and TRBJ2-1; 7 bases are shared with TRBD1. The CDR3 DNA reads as TGTGCCAGCAGCCGATCAGGGACAGAGTACAATGAGCAGTTCTTC. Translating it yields CASSRSGTEYNEQFF.